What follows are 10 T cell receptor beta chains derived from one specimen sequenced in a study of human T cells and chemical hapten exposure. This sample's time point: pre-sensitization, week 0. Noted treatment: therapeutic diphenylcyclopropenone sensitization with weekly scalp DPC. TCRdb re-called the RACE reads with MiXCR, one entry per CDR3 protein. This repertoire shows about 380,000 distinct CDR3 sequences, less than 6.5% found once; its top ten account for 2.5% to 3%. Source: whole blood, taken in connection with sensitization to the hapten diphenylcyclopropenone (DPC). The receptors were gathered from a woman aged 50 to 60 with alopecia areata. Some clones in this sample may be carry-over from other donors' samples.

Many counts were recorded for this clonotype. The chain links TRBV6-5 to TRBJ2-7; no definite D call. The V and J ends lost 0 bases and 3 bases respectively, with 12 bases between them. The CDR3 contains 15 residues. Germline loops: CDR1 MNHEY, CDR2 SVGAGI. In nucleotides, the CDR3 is TGTGCCAGCAGTTACTCGGGGATGAGTTTCTACGAGCAGTACTTC. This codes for CASSYSGMSFYEQYF.

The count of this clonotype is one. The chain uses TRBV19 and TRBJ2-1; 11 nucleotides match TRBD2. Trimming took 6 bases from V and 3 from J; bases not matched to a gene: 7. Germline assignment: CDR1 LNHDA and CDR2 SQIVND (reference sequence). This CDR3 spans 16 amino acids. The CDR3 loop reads CASSRSGTSGYNEQFF. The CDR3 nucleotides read TGTGCCAGTAGCAGATCAGGGACTAGCGGCTACAATGAGCAGTTCTTC.

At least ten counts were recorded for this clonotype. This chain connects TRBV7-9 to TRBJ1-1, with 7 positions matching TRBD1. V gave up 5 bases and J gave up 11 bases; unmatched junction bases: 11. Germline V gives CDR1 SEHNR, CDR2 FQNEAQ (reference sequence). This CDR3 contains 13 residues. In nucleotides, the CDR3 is TGTGCCAGCAGCCACCCGACAGGGTTGGGGGCTTTCTTT. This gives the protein CASSHPTGLGAFF.

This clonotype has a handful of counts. The CDR3 sequence is CASSYFGGGEQYF. CDR3 nucleotides: TGTGCCAGCAGTTACTTCGGGGGGGGAGAGCAGTACTTC. V and J are TRBV6-5 and TRBJ2-7; 8 nucleotides match TRBD2. This CDR3 contains 13 residues. V lost 1 base and J lost 7; bases outside the gene matches: 3. CDR1 and CDR2 (germline): MNHEY, SVGAGI.

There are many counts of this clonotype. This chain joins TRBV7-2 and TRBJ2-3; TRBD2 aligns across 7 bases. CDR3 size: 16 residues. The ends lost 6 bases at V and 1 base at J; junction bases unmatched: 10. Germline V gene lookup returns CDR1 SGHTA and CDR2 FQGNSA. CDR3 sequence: CASSPQSGGGTDTQYF. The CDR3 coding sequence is TGTGCCAGCAGTCCCCAGTCGGGAGGTGGCACAGATACGCAGTATTTT.

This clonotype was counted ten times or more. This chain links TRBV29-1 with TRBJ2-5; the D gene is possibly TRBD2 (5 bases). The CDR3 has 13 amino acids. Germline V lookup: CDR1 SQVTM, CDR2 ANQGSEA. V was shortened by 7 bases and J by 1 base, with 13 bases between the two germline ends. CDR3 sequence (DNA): TGCAGCGCCCAGACTATCGTCCAAGAGACCCAGTACTTC. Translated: CSAQTIVQETQYF.

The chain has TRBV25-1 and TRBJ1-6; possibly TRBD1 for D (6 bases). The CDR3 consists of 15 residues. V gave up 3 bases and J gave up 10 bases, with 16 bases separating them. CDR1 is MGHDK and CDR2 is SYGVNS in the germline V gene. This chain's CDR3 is CASSDTGLIGSPLHF. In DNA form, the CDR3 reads TGTGCCAGCAGTGATACAGGGCTGATAGGGTCACCCCTCCACTTT.

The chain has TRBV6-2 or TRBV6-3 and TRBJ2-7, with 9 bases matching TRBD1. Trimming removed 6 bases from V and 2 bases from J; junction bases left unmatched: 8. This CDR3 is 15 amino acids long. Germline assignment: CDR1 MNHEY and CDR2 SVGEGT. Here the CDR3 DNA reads TGTGCCAGCAGAGACCGGGACAGGGCTACCTACGAGCAGTACTTC. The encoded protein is CASRDRDRATYEQYF.

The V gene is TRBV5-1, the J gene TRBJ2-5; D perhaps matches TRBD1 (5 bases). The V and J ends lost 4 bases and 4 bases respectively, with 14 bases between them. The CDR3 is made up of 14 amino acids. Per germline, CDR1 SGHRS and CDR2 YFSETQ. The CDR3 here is CASSPRQLSETQYF. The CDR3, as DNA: TGCGCCAGCAGCCCCCGACAGCTCTCAGAGACCCAGTACTTC.

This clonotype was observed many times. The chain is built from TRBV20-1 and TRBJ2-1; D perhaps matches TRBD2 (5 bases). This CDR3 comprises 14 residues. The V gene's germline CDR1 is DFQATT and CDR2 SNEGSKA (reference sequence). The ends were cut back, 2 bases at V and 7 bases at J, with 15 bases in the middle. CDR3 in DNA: TGCAGTGCTAGATACGGGGTCCTGGGTAATGAGCAGTTCTTC. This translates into CSARYGVLGNEQFF.